The clone carrying this T cell receptor beta chain was seen a single time. Clones were read by immunoSEQ multiplex PCR, and TCRdb kept only the in-frame ones, dropping some. The data show 200,000 to 250,000 clones, about 90% seen once. The record originates from a study of blood T cell repertoires in COVID-19. Looking at the study overall: Acute and convalescent COVID-19 samples came from the United States, Italy and Spain. Sources were T cells, B-cell-depleted T cells, or PBMCs; the material itself was cDNA or gDNA.

The ends were cut back, 1 base at V and 2 bases at J, with 8 bases in the middle. Germline CDR1 SGHTA, CDR2 FQGNSA. The CDR3 runs to 14 residues. The chain carries TRBV7-2 and TRBJ1-1, with D possibly being TRBD1 (5 bases). This TCR was recovered from a man aged 30-40 years who had recovered from COVID-19. Sequenced sample: PBMCs or T cells enriched from blood (not recorded which). The DNA for the CDR3 is TGTGCCAGCAGCTTAGGGGGCAGTAACACTGAAGCTTTCTTT. Translation: CASSLGGSNTEAFF.